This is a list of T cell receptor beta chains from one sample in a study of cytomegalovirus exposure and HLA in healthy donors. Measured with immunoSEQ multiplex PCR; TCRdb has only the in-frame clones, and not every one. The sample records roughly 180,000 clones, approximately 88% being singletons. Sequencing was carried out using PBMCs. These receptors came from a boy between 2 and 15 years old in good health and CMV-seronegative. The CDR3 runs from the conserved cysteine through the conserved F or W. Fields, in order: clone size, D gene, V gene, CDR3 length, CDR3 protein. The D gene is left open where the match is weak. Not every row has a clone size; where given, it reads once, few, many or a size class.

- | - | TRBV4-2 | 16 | CASSQEGVVGGYEQYF
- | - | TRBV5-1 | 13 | CASSLGVPGELFF
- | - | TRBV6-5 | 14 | CASSETYYNYGYTF
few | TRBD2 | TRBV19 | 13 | CASSPGTRETQYF
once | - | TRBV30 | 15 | CAWSSGETGWDEQFF
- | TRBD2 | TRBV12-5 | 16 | CASALGGGLAKNIQYF
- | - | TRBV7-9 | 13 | CASSPRQNTEAFF
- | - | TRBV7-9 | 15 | CASSLADRPGGEAFF
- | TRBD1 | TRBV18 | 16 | CASSPSIRDSYNEQFF
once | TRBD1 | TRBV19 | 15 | CATLPGTGSNYGYTF
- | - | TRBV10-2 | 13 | CASGDHSGQPQHF
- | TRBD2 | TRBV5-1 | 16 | CASSSLAGGLQETQYF
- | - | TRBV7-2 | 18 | CASSLVPSGGITGNTIYF
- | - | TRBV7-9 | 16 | CASSFWRDTGISPLHF
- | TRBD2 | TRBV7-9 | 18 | CASSYPGTSGRANDEQFF
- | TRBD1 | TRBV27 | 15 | CASRRETGARETQYF
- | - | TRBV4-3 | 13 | CASSQVGSYGYTF
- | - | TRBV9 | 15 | CASSAKQGYQETQYF
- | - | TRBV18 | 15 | CASSPTDLAKNIQYF
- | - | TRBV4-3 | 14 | CASSQTSGANVPTF
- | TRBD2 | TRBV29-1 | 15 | CSVVRASGLTDTQYF
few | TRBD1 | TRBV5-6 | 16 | CASSAPGTGGVYGYTF
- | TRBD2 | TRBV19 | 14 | CASSGLAGVNEQFF
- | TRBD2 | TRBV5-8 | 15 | CASSFRRGSYNEQFF
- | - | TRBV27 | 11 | CASSLGETQYF